Here is one TCR beta chain with its context. Its antigen is not identified. Using immunoSEQ multiplex PCR, the repertoire was profiled, and TCRdb retains in-frame clones only, with some absent. The data hold 20,000 to 30,000 clones, with around four fifths observed a single time. After expansion with viral peptide pools in the ViraFEST assay, antigen-specific CD4+ T cells were sequenced. With approximately ten days of culture completed, CD4+ T cells were isolated. Participants completed two doses of the BNT162b2 or mRNA-1273 vaccine. The source of the sample is a study of vaccination effects on CD4 cells after COVID-19. On the study more broadly: Post-vaccine samples followed the second dose by a median of 72 days.

This CDR3 is 15 amino acids long. Germline V gene sequence: CDR1 KGHDR, CDR2 SFDVKD. Trimming shortened V by 4 bases and J by 1 base, and 12 bases separated the two germline ends. General study points: Convalescent patients were few in the study, and early post-infection timepoints were absent.

The TCR sequence derives from a human donor who received a COVID-19 vaccine. The source material was CD4+ T cells from PBMCs cultured with SARS-CoV-2 spike peptides, sampled after COVID-19 vaccination. The chain employs TRBV24-1 and TRBJ1-1; D unresolved. The CDR3 loop is CATSDPKEGNTEAFF. CDR3 sequence (DNA): TGTGCCACCAGTGACCCAAAGGAGGGGAACACTGAAGCTTTCTTT.